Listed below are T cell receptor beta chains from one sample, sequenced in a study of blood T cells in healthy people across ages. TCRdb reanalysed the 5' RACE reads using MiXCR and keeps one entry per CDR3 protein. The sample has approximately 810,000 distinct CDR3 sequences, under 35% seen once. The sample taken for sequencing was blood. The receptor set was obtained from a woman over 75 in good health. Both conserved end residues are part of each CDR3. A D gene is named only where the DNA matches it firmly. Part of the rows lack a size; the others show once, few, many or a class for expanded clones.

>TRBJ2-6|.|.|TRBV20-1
CSARDPLAGANVLTF
TGCAGTGCTAGAGATCCTCTAGCGGGGGCCAACGTCCTGACTTTC
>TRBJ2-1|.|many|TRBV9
CASSKDQYNEQFF
TGTGCCAGCAGCAAGGACCAGTACAATGAGCAGTTCTTC
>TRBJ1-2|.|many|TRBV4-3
CASSQQGPNYGYTF
TGCGCCAGCAGCCAACAGGGACCCAACTATGGCTACACCTTC
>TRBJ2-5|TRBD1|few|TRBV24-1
CATSAGGQGQETQYF
TGTGCCACCAGTGCAGGGGGACAGGGACAAGAGACCCAGTACTTC
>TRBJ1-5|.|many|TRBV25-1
CASSEGRYSNQPQHF
TGTGCCAGCAGTGAAGGACGGTATAGCAATCAGCCCCAGCATTTT
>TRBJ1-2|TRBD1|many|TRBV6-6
CASIPTGGLGGYTF
TGTGCCAGCATTCCCACAGGGGGATTAGGGGGCTACACCTTC
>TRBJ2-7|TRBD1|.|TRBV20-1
CSAPSGTGGGGQYF
TGCAGTGCTCCCTCCGGGACAGGGGGCGGGGGGCAGTACTTC
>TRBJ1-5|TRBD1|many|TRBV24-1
CATSDSDRAGQPQHF
TGTGCCACCAGTGATTCGGACAGGGCCGGTCAGCCCCAGCATTTT
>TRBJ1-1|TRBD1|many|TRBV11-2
CASSLVRGLNTEAFF
TGTGCCAGCAGCTTAGTGAGGGGGCTGAACACTGAAGCTTTCTTT
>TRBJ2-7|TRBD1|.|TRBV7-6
CASSWGQGSYNEQYF
TGTGCCAGCAGCTGGGGACAGGGGTCCTACAATGAGCAGTACTTC
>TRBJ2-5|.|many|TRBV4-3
CASSQDPMLGTQYF
TGCGCCAGCAGCCAAGATCCCATGTTGGGGACCCAGTACTTC
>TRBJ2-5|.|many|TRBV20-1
CSARDPPTGETQYF
TGCAGTGCTAGAGATCCTCCTACGGGGGAGACCCAGTACTTC
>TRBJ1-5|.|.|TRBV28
CASSLYGGNQPQHF
TGTGCCAGCAGTTTATACGGGGGCAATCAGCCCCAGCATTTT
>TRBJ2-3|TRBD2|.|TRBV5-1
CASSVGTSGADTQYF
TGCGCCAGCAGCGTGGGGACTAGCGGGGCAGATACGCAGTATTTT
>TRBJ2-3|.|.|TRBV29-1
CSVVVRLGTDTQYF
TGCAGCGTTGTAGTGAGACTAGGAACAGATACGCAGTATTTT
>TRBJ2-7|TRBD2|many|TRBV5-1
CASSLAPAGGYSYEQYF
TGCGCCAGCAGCTTGGCCCCAGCGGGGGGGTACTCCTACGAGCAGTACTTC
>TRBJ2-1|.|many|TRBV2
CASSWIGKQGEQFF
TGTGCCAGCAGTTGGATAGGCAAGCAGGGTGAGCAGTTCTTC
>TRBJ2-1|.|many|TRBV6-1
CASRQLRRTSSYNEQFF
TGTGCCAGCAGGCAACTTCGCCGAACCAGCTCCTACAATGAGCAGTTCTTC
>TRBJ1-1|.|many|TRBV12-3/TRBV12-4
CASSLSPAGLSTEAFF
TGTGCCAGCAGTTTATCCCCCGCTGGGCTGTCGACTGAAGCTTTCTTT
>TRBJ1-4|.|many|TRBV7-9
CASSRTDRKLFF
TGTGCCAGCAGCCGGACCGATCGAAAACTGTTTTTT
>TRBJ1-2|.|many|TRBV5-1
CASSSTSSGQGYTF
TGCGCCAGCAGCTCAACCTCGAGCGGGCAGGGCTACACCTTC
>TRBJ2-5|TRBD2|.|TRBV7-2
CASSPLGLAGRGETQYF
TGTGCCAGCAGCCCCCTTGGACTAGCGGGGAGGGGAGAGACCCAGTACTTC
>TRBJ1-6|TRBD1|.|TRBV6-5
CASSRGGQEWPLHF
TGTGCCAGCAGTAGAGGGGGACAGGAGTGGCCCCTCCACTTT
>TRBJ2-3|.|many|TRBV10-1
CASSDGGNTDTQYF
TGTGCCAGCAGTGATGGAGGCAACACAGATACGCAGTATTTT
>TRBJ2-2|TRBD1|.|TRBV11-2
CASRIIQGSAGELFF
TGTGCCAGCAGAATTATACAGGGGAGCGCCGGGGAGCTGTTTTTT
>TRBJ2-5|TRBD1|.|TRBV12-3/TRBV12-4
CASSLGGQSQEAQYF
TGTGCCAGCAGTTTAGGGGGACAGTCGCAAGAGGCCCAGTACTTC
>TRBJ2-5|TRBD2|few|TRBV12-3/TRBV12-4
CASSSSSGTNRF
TGTGCCAGCAGTTCCTCATCCGGGACTAATCGGTTC
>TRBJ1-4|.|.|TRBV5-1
CASSLALGANEKLFF
TGCGCCAGCAGCTTGGCCTTGGGGGCTAATGAAAAACTGTTTTTT
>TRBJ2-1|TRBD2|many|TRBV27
CASSPQPTGLEFDEQFF
TGTGCCAGCAGTCCCCAACCTACGGGACTAGAGTTCGATGAGCAGTTCTTC
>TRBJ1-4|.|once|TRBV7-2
CASTPTDTNGKLFF
TGTGCCAGCACCCCTACGGATACTAATGGAAAACTGTTTTTT
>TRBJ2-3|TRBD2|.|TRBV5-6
CASAGGLAGFIDTQYF
TGTGCCAGCGCGGGTGGCCTAGCGGGGTTTATAGATACGCAGTATTTT
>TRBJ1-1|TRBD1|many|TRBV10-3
CAISENLGQASQAFF
TGTGCCATCAGTGAGAACCTAGGACAGGCGTCCCAAGCTTTCTTT
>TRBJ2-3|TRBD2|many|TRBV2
CASSEVSLGGGLAGTDTQYF
TGTGCCAGCAGTGAAGTATCTCTAGGGGGCGGCCTAGCGGGGACAGATACGCAGTATTTT
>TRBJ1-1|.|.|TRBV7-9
CASSLGGARSTEAFF
TGTGCCAGCAGCTTAGGGGGGGCGCGAAGCACTGAAGCTTTCTTT
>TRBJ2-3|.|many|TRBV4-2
CASSQDIGGPRTDTQYF
TGTGCCAGCAGCCAAGATATTGGCGGGCCACGCACAGATACGCAGTATTTT
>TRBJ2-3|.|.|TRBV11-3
CASSPDRISTDTQYF
TGTGCCAGCAGCCCCGACAGAATTAGCACAGATACGCAGTATTTT
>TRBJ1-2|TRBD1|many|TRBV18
CASSPPLRTGGDGYTF
TGTGCCAGCTCACCACCCCTCCGGACAGGGGGCGATGGCTACACCTTC
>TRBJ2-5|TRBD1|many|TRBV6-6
CASSYRQGRETQYF
TGTGCCAGCAGTTATAGACAGGGCCGTGAGACCCAGTACTTC
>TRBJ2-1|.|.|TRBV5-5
CASSWGSEQFF
TGTGCCAGCAGCTGGGGGTCTGAGCAGTTCTTC
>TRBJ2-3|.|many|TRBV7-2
CASSLGGYRDRRTDTQYF
TGTGCCAGCAGCTTGGGGGGATACCGGGACCGGCGCACAGATACGCAGTATTTT
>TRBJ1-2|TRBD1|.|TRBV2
CASNLRTGGYGYTF
TGTGCCAGCAATCTAAGGACAGGGGGCTATGGCTACACCTTC
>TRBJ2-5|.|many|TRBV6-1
CASSPWTTGEETQYF
TGTGCCAGCAGTCCATGGACGACAGGAGAAGAGACCCAGTACTTC
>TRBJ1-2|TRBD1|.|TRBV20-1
CSARRRDRGLYGYTF
TGCAGTGCTAGGCGCCGGGACAGGGGACTCTATGGCTACACCTTC